The present T cell receptor (beta chain) was sequenced within a study of blood T cell repertoires in COVID-19. Profiled with immunoSEQ multiplex PCR; TCRdb holds only in-frame clones, not every one. The sample has under 150,000 clones, approximately 80% seen once; the top ten hold around 13%. The CDR3 sequence is 14 residues long. The germline V gene has CDR1 SGHNT and CDR2 YYREEE (reference sequence). V shed 0 bases and J shed 7 bases, with 13 bases lying between them. The chain couples TRBV5-4 to TRBJ1-1; D gene uncertain. This sequence originates from a man between 60 and 70 years old with active or convalescent COVID-19. What was sequenced was peripheral blood. The CDR3 DNA reads TGTGCCAGCAGCTTGGGGAGGTCTCTAGTTGAAGCTTTCTTT. Protein: CASSLGRSLVEAFF.